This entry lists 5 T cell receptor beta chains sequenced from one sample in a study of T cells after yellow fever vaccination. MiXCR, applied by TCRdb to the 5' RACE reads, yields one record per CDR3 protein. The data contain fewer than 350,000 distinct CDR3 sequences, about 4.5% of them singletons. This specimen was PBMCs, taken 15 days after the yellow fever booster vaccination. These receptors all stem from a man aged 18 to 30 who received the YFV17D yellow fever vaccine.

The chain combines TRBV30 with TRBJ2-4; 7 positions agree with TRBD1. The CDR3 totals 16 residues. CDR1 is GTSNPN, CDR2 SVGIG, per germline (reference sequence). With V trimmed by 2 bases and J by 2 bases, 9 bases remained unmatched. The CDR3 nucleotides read TGTGCCTGGAGTTGGGGATACAGGGGATCCAAAAACATTCAGTACTTC. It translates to CAWSWGYRGSKNIQYF.

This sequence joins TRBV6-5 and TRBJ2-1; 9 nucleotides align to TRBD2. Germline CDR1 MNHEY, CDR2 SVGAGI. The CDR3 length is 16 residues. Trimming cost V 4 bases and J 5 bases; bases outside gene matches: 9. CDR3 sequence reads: CASSFYSGGPHNEQFF. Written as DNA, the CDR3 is TGTGCCAGCAGTTTCTATAGCGGGGGTCCCCACAATGAGCAGTTCTTC.

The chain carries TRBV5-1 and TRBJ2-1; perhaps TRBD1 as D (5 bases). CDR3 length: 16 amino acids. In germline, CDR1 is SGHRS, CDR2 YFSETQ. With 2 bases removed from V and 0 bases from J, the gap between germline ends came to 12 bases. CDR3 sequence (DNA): TGCGCCAGCAGCTTAGGGCAGGGTCGCTCCTACAATGAGCAGTTCTTC. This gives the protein CASSLGQGRSYNEQFF.

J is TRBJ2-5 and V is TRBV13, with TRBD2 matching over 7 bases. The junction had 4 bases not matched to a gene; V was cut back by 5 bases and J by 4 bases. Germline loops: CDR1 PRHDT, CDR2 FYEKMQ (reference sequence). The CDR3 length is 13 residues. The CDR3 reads CASSNRGGETQYF. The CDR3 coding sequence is TGTGCCAGCAGCAATCGCGGGGGAGAGACCCAGTACTTC. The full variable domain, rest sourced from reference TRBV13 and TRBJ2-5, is AAGVIQSPRHLIKEKRETATLKCYPIPRHDTVYWYQQGPGQDPQFLISFYEKMQSDKGSIPDRFSAQQFSDYHSELNMSSLELGDSALYFCASSNRGGETQYFGPGTRLLVL.

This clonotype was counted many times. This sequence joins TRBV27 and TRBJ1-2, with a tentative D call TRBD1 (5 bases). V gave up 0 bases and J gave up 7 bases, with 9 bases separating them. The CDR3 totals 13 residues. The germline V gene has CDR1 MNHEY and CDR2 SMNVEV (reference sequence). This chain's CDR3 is CASSLSEGSGYTF. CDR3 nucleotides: TGTGCCAGCAGTTTATCAGAGGGGAGTGGCTACACCTTC.